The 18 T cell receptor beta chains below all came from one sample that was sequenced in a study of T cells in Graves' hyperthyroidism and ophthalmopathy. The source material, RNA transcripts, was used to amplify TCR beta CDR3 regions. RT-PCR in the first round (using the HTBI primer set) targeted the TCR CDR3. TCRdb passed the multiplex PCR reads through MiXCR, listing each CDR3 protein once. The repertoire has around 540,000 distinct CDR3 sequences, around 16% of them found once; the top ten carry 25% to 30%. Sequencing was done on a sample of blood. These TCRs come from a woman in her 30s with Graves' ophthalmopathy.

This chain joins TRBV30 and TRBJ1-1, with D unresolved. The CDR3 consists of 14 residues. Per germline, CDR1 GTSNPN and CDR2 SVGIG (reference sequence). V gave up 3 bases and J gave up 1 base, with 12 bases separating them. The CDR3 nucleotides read TGTGCCTGGAGCTACGGGTGGAGGAACACTGAAGCTTTCTTT. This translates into CAWSYGWRNTEAFF.

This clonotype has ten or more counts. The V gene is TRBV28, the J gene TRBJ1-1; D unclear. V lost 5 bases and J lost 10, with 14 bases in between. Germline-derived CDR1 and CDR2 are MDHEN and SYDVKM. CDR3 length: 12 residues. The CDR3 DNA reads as TGTGCCAGCAGTACGACCCCCTTGGTAGCTTTCTTT. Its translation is CASSTTPLVAFF.

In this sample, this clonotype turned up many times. CDR3 loop: CSAWDRATNTEAFF. DNA for the CDR3: TGCAGTGCTTGGGACAGGGCCACGAACACTGAAGCTTTCTTT. The rearrangement uses TRBV20-1 and TRBJ1-1; the match to TRBD1 covers 9 bases. Trimming took 5 bases from V and 1 from J; bases not matched to a gene: 5. CDR1 DFQATT and CDR2 SNEGSKA come from the germline V gene (reference sequence). The CDR3 contains 14 residues.

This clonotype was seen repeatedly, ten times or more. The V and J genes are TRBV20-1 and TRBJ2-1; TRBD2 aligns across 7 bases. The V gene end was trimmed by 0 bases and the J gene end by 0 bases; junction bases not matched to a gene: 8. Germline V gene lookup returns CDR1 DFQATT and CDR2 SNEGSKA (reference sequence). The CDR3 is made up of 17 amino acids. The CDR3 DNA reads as TGCAGTGCTAGAGATCTGAGGCGGGAGCGCTCCTACAATGAGCAGTTCTTC. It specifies CSARDLRRERSYNEQFF.

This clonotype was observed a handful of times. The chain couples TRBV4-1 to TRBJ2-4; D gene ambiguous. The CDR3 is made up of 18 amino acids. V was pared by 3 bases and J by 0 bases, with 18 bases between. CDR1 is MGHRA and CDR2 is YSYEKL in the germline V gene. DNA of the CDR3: TGCGCCAGCAGCCATCTGGGTAGAGCACGATTAGCCAAAAACATTCAGTACTTC. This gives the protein CASSHLGRARLAKNIQYF.

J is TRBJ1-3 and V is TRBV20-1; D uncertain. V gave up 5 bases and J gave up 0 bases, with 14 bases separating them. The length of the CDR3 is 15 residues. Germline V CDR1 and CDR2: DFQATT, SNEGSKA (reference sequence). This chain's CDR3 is CSAGLGFISGNTIYF. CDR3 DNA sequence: TGCAGTGCTGGACTGGGGTTCATCTCTGGAAACACCATATATTTT.

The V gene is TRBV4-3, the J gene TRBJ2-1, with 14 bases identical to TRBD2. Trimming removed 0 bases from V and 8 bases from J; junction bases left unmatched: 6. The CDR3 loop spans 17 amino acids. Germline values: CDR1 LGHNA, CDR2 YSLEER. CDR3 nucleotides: TGCGCCAGCAGCCAAGATCCCGGGACTAGCGGGAGCGATGAGCAGTTCTTC. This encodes CASSQDPGTSGSDEQFF.

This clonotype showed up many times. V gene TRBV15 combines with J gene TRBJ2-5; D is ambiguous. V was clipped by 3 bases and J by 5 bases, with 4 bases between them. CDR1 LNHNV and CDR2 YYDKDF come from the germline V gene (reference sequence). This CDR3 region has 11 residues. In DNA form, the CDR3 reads TGTGCCACCAGCAGCAGGGAGACCCAGTACTTC. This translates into CATSSRETQYF.

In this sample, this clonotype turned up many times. The CDR3 nucleotides are TGCAGTGCTAGAGCAGCGTCCGCCGAGCAGTACTTC. Its protein is CSARAASAEQYF. The chain is built from TRBV20-1 and TRBJ2-7, with D hard to call. Germline V CDR1 and CDR2: DFQATT, SNEGSKA (reference sequence). There are 12 residues in the CDR3. The V end lost 1 base, the J end lost 6 bases, and 10 bases lay between the germline ends.

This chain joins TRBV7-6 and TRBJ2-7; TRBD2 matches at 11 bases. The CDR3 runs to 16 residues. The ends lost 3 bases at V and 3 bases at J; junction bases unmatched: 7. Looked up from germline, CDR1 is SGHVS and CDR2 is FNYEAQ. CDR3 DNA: TGTGCCAGCAGCTTCGGTTCCGGGACTAGCGGCTACGAGCAGTACTTC. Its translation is CASSFGSGTSGYEQYF.

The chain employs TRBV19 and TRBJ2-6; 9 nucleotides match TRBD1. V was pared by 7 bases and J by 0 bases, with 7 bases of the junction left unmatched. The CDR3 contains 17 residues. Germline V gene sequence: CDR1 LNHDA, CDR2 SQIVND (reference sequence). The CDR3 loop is CASMAGTGNSGANVLTF. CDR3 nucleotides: TGTGCCAGTATGGCCGGGACAGGGAACTCTGGGGCCAACGTCCTGACTTTC.

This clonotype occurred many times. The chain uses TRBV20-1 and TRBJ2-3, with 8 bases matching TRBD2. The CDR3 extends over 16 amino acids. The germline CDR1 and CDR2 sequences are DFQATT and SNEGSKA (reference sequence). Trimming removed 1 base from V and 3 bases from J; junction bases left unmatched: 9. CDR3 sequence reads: CSARALALAGTDTQYF. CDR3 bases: TGCAGTGCTAGAGCCCTAGCGCTAGCGGGTACAGATACGCAGTATTTT.

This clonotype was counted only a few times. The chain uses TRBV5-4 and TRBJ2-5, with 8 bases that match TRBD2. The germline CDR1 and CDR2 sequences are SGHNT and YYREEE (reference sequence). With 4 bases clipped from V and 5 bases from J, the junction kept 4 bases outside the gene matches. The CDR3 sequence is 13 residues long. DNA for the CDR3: TGTGCCAGCAGCCCTCGGGAGGGGGAGACCCAGTACTTC. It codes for CASSPREGETQYF.

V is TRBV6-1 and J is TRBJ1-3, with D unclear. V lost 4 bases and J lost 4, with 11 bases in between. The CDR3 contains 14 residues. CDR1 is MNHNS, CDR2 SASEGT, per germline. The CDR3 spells CASSVDPGGNTIYF. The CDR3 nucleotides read TGTGCCAGCAGTGTGGATCCGGGAGGAAACACCATATATTTT.

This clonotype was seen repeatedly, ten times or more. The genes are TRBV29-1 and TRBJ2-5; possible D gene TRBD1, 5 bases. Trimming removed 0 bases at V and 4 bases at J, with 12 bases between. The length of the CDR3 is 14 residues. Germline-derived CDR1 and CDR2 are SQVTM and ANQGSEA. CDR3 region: CSVEDPQGGETQYF. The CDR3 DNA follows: TGCAGCGTTGAAGATCCGCAGGGTGGAGAGACCCAGTACTTC.

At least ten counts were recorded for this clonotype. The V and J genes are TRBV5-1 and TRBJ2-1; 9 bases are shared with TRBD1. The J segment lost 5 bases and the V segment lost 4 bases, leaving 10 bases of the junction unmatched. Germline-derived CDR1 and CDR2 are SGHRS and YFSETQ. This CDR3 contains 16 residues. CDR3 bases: TGCGCCAGCAGCGTATCCCCGGGACAGGGAGACAATGAGCAGTTCTTC. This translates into CASSVSPGQGDNEQFF.

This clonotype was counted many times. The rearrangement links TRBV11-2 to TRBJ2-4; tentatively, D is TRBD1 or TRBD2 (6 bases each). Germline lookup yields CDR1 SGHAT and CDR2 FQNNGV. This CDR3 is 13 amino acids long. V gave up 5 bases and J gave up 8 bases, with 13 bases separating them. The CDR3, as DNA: TGTGCCAGCAGCCCCCTGGGGGGCGACATTCAGTACTTC. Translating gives CASSPLGGDIQYF.

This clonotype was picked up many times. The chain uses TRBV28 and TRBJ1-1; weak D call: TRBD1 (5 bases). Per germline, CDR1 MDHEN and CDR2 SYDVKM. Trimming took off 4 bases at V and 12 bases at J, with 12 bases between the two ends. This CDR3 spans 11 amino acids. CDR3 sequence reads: CASSSQGGPFF. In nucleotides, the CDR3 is TGTGCCAGCAGTTCCCAGGGAGGGCCTTTCTTT.